The rows below give T cell receptor beta chains drawn from one sample of a study of OX40 agonist ivuxolimab in advanced cancers. Libraries were prepared by immunoSEQ multiplex PCR; TCRdb keeps only in-frame clonotypes and omits some of them. The sample holds more than 60,000 clones, about four fifths seen once. Specimen: CD4+ or CD8+ T cells sorted from blood, collected in a trial of the OX40 agonist ivuxolimab. These receptors originate from an adult with an advanced solid tumor such as melanoma, head and neck, liver or kidney cancer. The CDR3 runs from the conserved cysteine through the conserved F or W. D genes are given only for firm matches. A row's size may be missing; if present it is once, few, many or a size class.

clone size | J gene | D gene | V gene | CDR3 length | CDR3 DNA | CDR3 protein
. | TRBJ2-7 | TRBD1 | TRBV4-1 | 14 | TGCGCCAGCAGCCGCTCGGGACAGGTCTACGAGCAGTACTTC | CASSRSGQVYEQYF
. | TRBJ1-3 | . | TRBV30 | 15 | TGTGCCTGGAGTGTAAGTCGGTCCTCTGGAAACACCATATATTTT | CAWSVSRSSGNTIYF
. | TRBJ2-3 | TRBD2 | TRBV28 | 15 | TGTGCCAGCAGCAAGACTAGCGGGTTCACAGATACGCAGTATTTT | CASSKTSGFTDTQYF
. | TRBJ2-3 | . | TRBV7-2 | 15 | TGTGCCAGCAGCCAGCGACCTTCGGTGGCAGATACGCAGTATTTT | CASSQRPSVADTQYF
. | TRBJ2-1 | . | TRBV28 | 12 | TGTGCCAGCAGGAAGTCAGGGGTCGAGCAGTTCTTC | CASRKSGVEQFF
. | TRBJ1-1 | TRBD1 | TRBV30 | 16 | TGTGCCTGGAGTGCCCGGACAGGGGGCATGAACACTGAAGCTTTCTTT | CAWSARTGGMNTEAFF
few | TRBJ2-7 | TRBD2 | TRBV29-1 | 14 | TGCAGCGTTGACCCCTCGGGAGGGGGCTACGAGCAGTACTTC | CSVDPSGGGYEQYF
. | TRBJ1-1 | TRBD1 | TRBV5-1 | 16 | TGCGCCAGCAGCTTGGGGTCGACAGGGGTGAACACTGAAGCTTTCTTT | CASSLGSTGVNTEAFF
. | TRBJ1-1 | . | TRBV2 | 14 | TGTGCCAGCAGTGAAAGCAACATGAACACTGAAGCTTTCTTT | CASSESNMNTEAFF
. | TRBJ2-3 | TRBD2 | TRBV6-4 | 15 | TGTGCCAGCCGATTGACTAGCGGGGAGACAGATACGCAGTATTTT | CASRLTSGETDTQYF
. | TRBJ2-1 | TRBD2 | TRBV13 | 15 | TGTGCTAGCAGCTTAGACAGCGGGGGGGCCAATGAGCAGTTCTTC | CASSLDSGGANEQFF
. | TRBJ1-6 | TRBD1 | TRBV4-3 | 20 | TGCGCCAGCAGCGCGGGGGACAGGGGGCGGTTTAGCTCCTATAATTCACCCCTCCACTTT | CASSAGDRGRFSSYNSPLHF
. | TRBJ1-2 | . | TRBV4-1 | 15 | TGCGCCAGCAGCCAACCCGGACAGAAGTATCATGGCTACACCTTC | CASSQPGQKYHGYTF
once | TRBJ1-1 | . | TRBV5-1 | 14 | TGTGCCAGCAGCACTGTGGGCTCACACACTGAAGCTTTCTTT | CASSTVGSHTEAFF
. | TRBJ2-2 | . | TRBV10-3 | 15 | TGTGCCATCAACCCAGGGGAAACGAACACCGGGGAGCTGTTTTTT | CAINPGETNTGELFF
. | TRBJ2-1 | TRBD2 | TRBV7-2 | 15 | TGTGCCAGCAGCCCACTAGCGGGGGGGCCTAGTGAGCAGTTCTTC | CASSPLAGGPSEQFF
. | TRBJ2-2 | TRBD1 | TRBV5-8 | 16 | TGTGCCAGCAGATGGGACAGGGGTACGAACACCGGGGAGCTGTTTTTT | CASRWDRGTNTGELFF
. | TRBJ2-5 | TRBD1 | TRBV27 | 16 | TGTGCCAGCAGTTTAGAACGGGGACAGGGAGCCGAGACCCAGTACTTC | CASSLERGQGAETQYF
. | TRBJ2-7 | . | TRBV7-7 | 12 | TGTGCCAGCAGCCCGGAGGGAGGCGAGCAGTACTTC | CASSPEGGEQYF
. | TRBJ2-7 | TRBD1 | TRBV9 | 15 | TGTGCCAGCAGCGTAGAAGGACAGGCCACCTACGAGCAGTACTTC | CASSVEGQATYEQYF
. | TRBJ2-7 | TRBD1 | TRBV14 | 14 | TGTGCCAGCAGACCGAGACAGGGAAACTACGAGCAGTACTTC | CASRPRQGNYEQYF
. | TRBJ2-6 | . | TRBV28 | 15 | TGTGCCAGCAGTTTGTTGGGTGGTGGGGCCAACGTCCTGACTTTC | CASSLLGGGANVLTF
few | TRBJ1-5 | . | TRBV19 | 14 | TGTGCCAGTAGTTCTTCAGGGGCGAATCAGCCCCAGCATTTT | CASSSSGANQPQHF
. | TRBJ2-7 | TRBD2 | TRBV5-1 | 17 | TGCGCCAGCAGCTTTGGACTAGCGGGGGGACAAGTCTACGAGCAGTACTTC | CASSFGLAGGQVYEQYF
once | TRBJ2-1 | TRBD2 | TRBV7-6 | 17 | TGTGCCAGCAGCCCCCGACTAGCGGGGTCCCAATACAATGAGCAGTTCTTC | CASSPRLAGSQYNEQFF
. | TRBJ1-2 | . | TRBV28 | 14 | TGTGCCAGCAGACCTAGGGGAGCTAACTATGGCTACACCTTC | CASRPRGANYGYTF
few | TRBJ2-2 | . | TRBV11-3 | 13 | TGTGCCAGCAGCCGCAGGGGCACCGGGGAGCTGTTTTTT | CASSRRGTGELFF
. | TRBJ2-3 | . | TRBV16 | 14 | TGTGCCAGCAGCCAATCGGCGAGGGGAGATACGCAGTATTTT | CASSQSARGDTQYF
few | TRBJ2-6 | TRBD1 | TRBV7-9 | 19 | TGTGCCAGCAGTTTTCGGACAGGGGATTCGAGCTCTGGGGCCAACGTCCTGACTTTC | CASSFRTGDSSSGANVLTF
. | TRBJ1-4 | TRBD1 | TRBV27 | 15 | TGTGCCAGCAGTTTTCTGGGACAGAATAATGAAAAACTGTTTTTT | CASSFLGQNNEKLFF
few | TRBJ1-6 | . | TRBV28 | 15 | TGTGCCAGCAGCCCCTCCCTAGCCGACGATTCACCCCTCCACTTT | CASSPSLADDSPLHF
. | TRBJ1-1 | TRBD1 | TRBV11-2 | 15 | TGTGCCAGCAGCTTAGAAACAGGGGTGAACACTGAAGCTTTCTTT | CASSLETGVNTEAFF
once | TRBJ2-3 | TRBD1 | TRBV9 | 17 | TGTGCCAGCAGCGCCTCCCTGACAGGGAAGGGCACAGATACGCAGTATTTT | CASSASLTGKGTDTQYF
. | TRBJ1-5 | TRBD1 | TRBV6-6 | 15 | TGTGCCAGCAGCACTGACAGGGGGGCCTTTCAGCCCCAGCATTTT | CASSTDRGAFQPQHF
. | TRBJ2-7 | . | TRBV2 | 12 | TGTGCCAGCAGCCCACAGGCCTACGAGCAGTACTTC | CASSPQAYEQYF
. | TRBJ1-1 | . | TRBV18 | 13 | TGTGCCAGCTCACCACAGGTGAACACTGAAGCTTTCTTT | CASSPQVNTEAFF
once | TRBJ2-4 | TRBD2 | TRBV5-8 | 14 | TGTGCCAGCACCCCTGGGACTAGCGGGAGGCTTCAGTACTTC | CASTPGTSGRLQYF
. | TRBJ2-1 | TRBD1 | TRBV5-1 | 14 | TGCGCCAGCGGTATGGGACAGGATTACAATGAGCAGTTCTTC | CASGMGQDYNEQFF
. | TRBJ2-1 | . | TRBV4-2 | 12 | TGTGCCAGCAGCCAAGACGAGCCTGAGCAGTTCTTC | CASSQDEPEQFF
once | TRBJ1-2 | TRBD1 | TRBV19 | 14 | TGTGCCACCGGGGACAGGGGAACCTCTTATGGCTACACCTTC | CATGDRGTSYGYTF
once | TRBJ1-1 | . | TRBV7-9 | 14 | TGTGCCAGCAGCCTAAACGGGGGTATGACTGAAGCTTTCTTT | CASSLNGGMTEAFF
. | TRBJ2-6 | TRBD2 | TRBV19 | 17 | TGTGCCAGTAGTATTAACCTCGGGAGGTCTGGGGCCAACGTCCTGACTTTC | CASSINLGRSGANVLTF
once | TRBJ2-7 | . | TRBV2 | 13 | TGTGCCAGCAGTCCCCGGACTACTTACGAGCAGTACTTC | CASSPRTTYEQYF
. | TRBJ1-5 | . | TRBV6-5 | 14 | TGTGCCAGCTCAGGATTGCGAGGCAATCAGCCCCAGCATTTT | CASSGLRGNQPQHF
few | TRBJ1-1 | . | TRBV7-2 | 12 | TGTGCCAGCAGCCTAGTGGGGAAAAATGCTTTCTTT | CASSLVGKNAFF
few | TRBJ2-1 | TRBD2 | TRBV5-1 | 15 | TGCGCCAGCAGCATGGGGACTAGCGGAAACAATGAGCAGTTCTTC | CASSMGTSGNNEQFF
. | TRBJ2-1 | TRBD1 | TRBV7-9 | 15 | TGTGCCAGCAGCAGGGGACAGGGGAACTACAATGAGCAGTTCTTC | CASSRGQGNYNEQFF
. | TRBJ1-3 | . | TRBV5-1 | 14 | TGCGCCAGCAGCTTGGGGAGCTCTGGAAACACCATATATTTT | CASSLGSSGNTIYF
. | TRBJ1-2 | . | TRBV5-1 | 16 | TGCGCCAGCAGCTTGGGCCCAGGGTTGGCTAACTATGGCTACACCTTC | CASSLGPGLANYGYTF
. | TRBJ2-3 | TRBD2 | TRBV19 | 16 | TGTGCCAGTAGTCTCGGGGGACTAGGGAGCACAGATACGCAGTATTTT | CASSLGGLGSTDTQYF
. | TRBJ2-1 | . | TRBV4-3 | 15 | TGCGCCAGCAGCTACGACCTAAAGTCTAACAATGAGCAGTTCTTC | CASSYDLKSNNEQFF